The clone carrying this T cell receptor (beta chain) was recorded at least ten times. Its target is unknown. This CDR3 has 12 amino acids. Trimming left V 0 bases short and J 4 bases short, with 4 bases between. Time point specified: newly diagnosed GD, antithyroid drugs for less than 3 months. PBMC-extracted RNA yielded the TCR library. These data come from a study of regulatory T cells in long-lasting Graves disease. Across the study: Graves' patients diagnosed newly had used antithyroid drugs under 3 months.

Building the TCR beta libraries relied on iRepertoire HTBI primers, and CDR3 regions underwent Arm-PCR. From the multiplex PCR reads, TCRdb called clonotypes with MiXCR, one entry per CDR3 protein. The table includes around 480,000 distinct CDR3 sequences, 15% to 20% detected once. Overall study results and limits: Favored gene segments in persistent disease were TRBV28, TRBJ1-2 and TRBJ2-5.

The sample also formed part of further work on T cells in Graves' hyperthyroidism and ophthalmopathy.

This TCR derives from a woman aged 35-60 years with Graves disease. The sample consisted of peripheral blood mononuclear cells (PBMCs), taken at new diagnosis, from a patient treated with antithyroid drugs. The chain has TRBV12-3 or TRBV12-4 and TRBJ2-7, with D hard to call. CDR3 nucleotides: TGTGCCAGCAGTTTAGCGGAGTACGAGCAGTACTTC. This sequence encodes CASSLAEYEQYF.